Given below is one T cell receptor beta chain in context. No antigen is known for it. The entry originates in a study of regulatory dendritic cells for organ transplantation. Notes on the study in general: Regulatory dendritic cells appeared to expand memory CD8+ clones less than mature ones. Of resting T cell subsets, memory CD8+ had the most alloreactive clonotypes. Naive CD4+ and CD8+ repertoires were highly diverse; memory CD8+ was most oligoclonal.

The CDR3 contains 15 residues. Germline V lookup: CDR1 MNHNS, CDR2 SASEGT. The V gene end was trimmed by 4 bases and the J gene end by 4 bases; junction bases not matched to a gene: 7. Profiled with immunoSEQ multiplex PCR; TCRdb holds only in-frame clones, not every one. The sample consists of 29,000 or so clones, about three quarters of them appearing once. Memory T cells were CD45RO+, naive were CD45RA+, sorted by FACS. Input material: memory CD4+ T cells from blood. Subset specified: CD45RO+ memory T cells. The chain joins TRBV6-1 to TRBJ1-2; TRBD1 matches at 9 bases. The source is a human donor in good health. The CDR3 nucleotides read TGTGCCAGCAGTGCGTACGTACAGGGGGCCTATGGCTACACCTTC. Protein: CASSAYVQGAYGYTF.